This T cell receptor (beta chain) was profiled in a study of T cell responses to AZD1222 COVID-19 vaccine. Study observations and caveats: Targets within unmutated variant regions were reportedly found for nearly half of spike-specific TCRs.

Data came from immunoSEQ multiplex PCR; TCRdb stores just in-frame clones and leaves some out. The sample includes about 80,000 clones, over 75% of them seen just once. Turning to this clone: The antigen is not known.

V shed 5 bases and J 1 base; nucleotides not matched to a gene: 5. From germline, CDR1 is SGHVS and CDR2 FQNEAQ. CDR3 size: 15 residues. The starting material was peripheral blood, obtained 28 days after the second AZD1222 dose. This TCR was recovered from an adult who received the AZD1222 COVID-19 vaccine. The chain has TRBV7-8 and TRBJ2-7; 10 nucleotides match TRBD2. The CDR3 sequence: CASSNGLAVSYEQYF. The CDR3 DNA sequence: TGTGCCAGCAGCAACGGACTAGCGGTTTCCTACGAGCAGTACTTC.